This TCR beta chain originates from a study of CXCR3-negative and CXCR3-positive naive CD8 T cells. Frequency places this clonotype as medium-sized. Its target is unknown. The CDR3 consists of 17 residues. CDR1 and CDR2 from the germline V gene are SGHNT and YENEEA. Preparation of TRB cDNA libraries relied on 5' RACE carrying UMI labels. TCRdb reprocessed the 5' RACE reads, keeping one entry per CDR3 protein, no DNA. The sample table sets out around 66,000 distinct CDR3 sequences. Identification of naive CD8+ T cells rested on CD45RO-CCR7+CD27+CD95- status. Overall study results and limits: CXCR3-positive naive cells had TRB CDR3s that were more hydrophobic than CXCR3-negative naive cells had.

This sequence was found in a human donor in good health. Some clones in this sample may be carry-over from other donors' samples. Sequenced material: naive CXCR3+ CD8+ T cells from blood. Subset given: CD45RO-CCR7+CD27+CD95- naive CD8+ T cells expressing CXCR3 (TNR3+). The chain employs TRBV11-3 and TRBJ1-2; TCRdb's assignment of TRBD1 cannot be checked, as there is no DNA. The CDR3 here is CASSPRPGTDPNYGYTF.